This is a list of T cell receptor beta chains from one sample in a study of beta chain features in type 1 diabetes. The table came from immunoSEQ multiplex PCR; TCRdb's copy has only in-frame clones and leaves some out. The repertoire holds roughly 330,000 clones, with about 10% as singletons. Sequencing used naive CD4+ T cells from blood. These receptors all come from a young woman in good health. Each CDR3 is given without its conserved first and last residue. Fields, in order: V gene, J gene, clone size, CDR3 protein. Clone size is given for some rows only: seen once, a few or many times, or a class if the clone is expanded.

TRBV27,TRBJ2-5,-,ASSSIRTSGRETQY
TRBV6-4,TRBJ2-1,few,ASSQGLYNEQF
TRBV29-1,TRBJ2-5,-,SAGHLQETQY
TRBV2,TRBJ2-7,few,ATGRDRAYEQY
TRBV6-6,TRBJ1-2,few,ASRVGQTNYGYT
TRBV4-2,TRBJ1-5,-,ASSPSTGQGAGQPQH
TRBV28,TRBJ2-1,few,ASSGGGGSYNEQF
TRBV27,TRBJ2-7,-,ASRPGLGEQY
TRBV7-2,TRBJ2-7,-,ASSRPGLAAPSYEQY
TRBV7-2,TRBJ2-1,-,ASSLVNTLNEQF
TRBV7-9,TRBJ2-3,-,ASSFRAGEGTDTQY
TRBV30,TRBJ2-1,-,ACTGTVLLGQF
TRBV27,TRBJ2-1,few,ASSWAGGRDYKEQF
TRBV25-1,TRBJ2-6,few,ASRSSGANVLT
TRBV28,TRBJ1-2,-,ASSPLLGAGWNYGYT
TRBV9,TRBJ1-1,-,ASSTGQAGTLTEAF
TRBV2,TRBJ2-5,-,ASSGTGVETQY
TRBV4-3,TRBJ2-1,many,ASSPPGQRVYSEQF
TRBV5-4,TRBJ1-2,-,ASRVLDRDAYGYT
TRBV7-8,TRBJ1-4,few,ASSPGQINVNEKLF
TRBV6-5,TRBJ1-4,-,ASTAGGSEKLF
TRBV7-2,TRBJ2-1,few,ASSFHIQRYTEQF
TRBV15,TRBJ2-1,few,ATSSELAGFYEQF
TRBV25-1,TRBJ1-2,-,ASSEFLGGRNGYT
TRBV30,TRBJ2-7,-,AGGGTGAYEQY
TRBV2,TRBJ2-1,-,ASSARTSGTYNEQF
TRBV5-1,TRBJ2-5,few,ASATPLGGSETQY
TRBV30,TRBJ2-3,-,AWSLGTGSTDTQY
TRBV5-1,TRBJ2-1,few,ASSFATSINEQF
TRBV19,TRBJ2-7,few,ASSPSAVTYEQY
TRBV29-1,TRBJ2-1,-,SVGAARGEQF
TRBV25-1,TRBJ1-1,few,ASSEWRGNTEAF
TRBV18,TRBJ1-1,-,ASSPPGVRLRDTEAF